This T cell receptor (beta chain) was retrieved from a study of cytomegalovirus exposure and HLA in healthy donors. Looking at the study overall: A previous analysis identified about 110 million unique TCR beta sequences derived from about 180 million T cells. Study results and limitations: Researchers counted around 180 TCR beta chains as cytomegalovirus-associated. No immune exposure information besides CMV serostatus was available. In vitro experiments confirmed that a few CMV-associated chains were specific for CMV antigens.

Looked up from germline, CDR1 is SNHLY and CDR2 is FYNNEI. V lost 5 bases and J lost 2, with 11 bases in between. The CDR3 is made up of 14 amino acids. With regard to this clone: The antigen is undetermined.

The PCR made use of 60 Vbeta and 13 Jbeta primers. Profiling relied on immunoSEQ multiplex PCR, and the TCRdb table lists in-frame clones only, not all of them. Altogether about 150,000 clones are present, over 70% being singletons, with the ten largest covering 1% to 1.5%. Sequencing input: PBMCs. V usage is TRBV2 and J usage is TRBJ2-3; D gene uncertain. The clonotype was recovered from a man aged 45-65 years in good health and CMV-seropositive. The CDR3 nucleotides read TGTGCCAGCAGTTCTAGTCCGAACACAGATACGCAGTATTTT. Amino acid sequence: CASSSSPNTDTQYF.